This record concerns one T cell receptor beta chain sequence. The antigen is undetermined. Time point meaning: week 5, during vaccination. Topical imiquimod was applied with each vaccine dose, which held 300 ug of mutant IDH1 20-mer peptide. The method was immunoSEQ multiplex PCR; TCRdb's version includes in-frame clones alone and lacks a portion of them. Among tens of thousands of clones, around 78% were seen once, and the ten largest hold roughly 5.5%. The V gene lost 2 bases and the J gene lost 6 bases, with 14 bases spanning the gap. The CDR3 contains 15 residues. CDR1 and CDR2 (germline): MNHEY, SVGAGI. The sample comes from a study of a mutant IDH1 vaccine in newly diagnosed glioma.

Sequencing used PBMCs, obtained from a glioma patient whose treatment included an IDH1 peptide vaccine. This sequence originates from a man aged 40-55 years with glioma. The chain employs TRBV6-5 and TRBJ1-5, with D hard to call. As DNA, the CDR3 is TGTGCCAGCAGTTACAAAGGAGACTCCTCTCAGCCCCAGCATTTT. This translates into CASSYKGDSSQPQHF.